Presented here are 10 T cell receptor beta chains from one specimen sequenced in a study of blood T cell repertoires in COVID-19. Profiling relied on immunoSEQ multiplex PCR, and the TCRdb table lists in-frame clones only, not all of them. Of some 97,000 clones listed, less than 95% are singletons. Sequenced sample: peripheral blood. Receptors were obtained from a man aged 50-59 years with acute or convalescent COVID-19.

The chain recombines TRBV7-2 with TRBJ2-7, with 7 bases aligning to TRBD2. The CDR3 is 13 amino acids. Trimming removed 4 bases from V and 2 bases from J; junction bases left unmatched: 2. Per germline, CDR1 SGHTA and CDR2 FQGNSA. The CDR3 sequence: CASSWGLPYEQYF. The CDR3 DNA reads TGTGCCAGCAGCTGGGGACTACCCTACGAGCAGTACTTC.

The rearrangement links TRBV9 to TRBJ2-2; 11 bases line up with TRBD2. V was clipped by 5 bases and J by 3 bases; unmatched bases: 0. The CDR3 totals 14 residues. Germline V gene sequence: CDR1 SGDLS, CDR2 YYNGEE. The CDR3 nucleotides are TGTGCCAGCAGACTAGCGGGAGACACCGGGGAGCTGTTTTTT. Translating gives CASRLAGDTGELFF. Full variable domain (missing parts from reference TRBV9 and TRBJ2-2): DSGVTQTPKHLITATGQRVTLRCSPRSGDLSVYWYQQSLDQGLQFLIQYYNGEERAKGNILERFSAQQFPDLHSELNLSSLELGDSALYFCASRLAGDTGELFFGEGSRLTVL.

This sequence joins TRBV27 and TRBJ1-6, with 10 bases lining up with TRBD1. Germline trimming cut 5 bases from V and 0 bases from J; bases unmatched to any gene: 13. Per germline, CDR1 MNHEY and CDR2 SMNVEV (reference sequence). The CDR3 is 20 amino acids. The CDR3 region is CASSPNRDRGFLSYNSPLHF. The CDR3, as DNA: TGTGCCAGCAGTCCAAACCGGGACAGGGGTTTTCTCTCCTATAATTCACCCCTCCACTTT.

This chain links TRBV5-1 with TRBJ2-2; 8 bases line up with TRBD1. The V gene's germline CDR1 is SGHRS and CDR2 YFSETQ. The CDR3 has 14 residues. V was pared by 4 bases and J by 3 bases, with 2 bases of the junction left unmatched. The CDR3 region is CASSQTGDTGELFF. In DNA, the CDR3 is TGCGCCAGCAGCCAGACAGGGGACACCGGGGAGCTGTTTTTT.

The chain has TRBV9 and TRBJ1-1; 7 positions agree with TRBD1. The germline gives CDR1 SGDLS, CDR2 YYNGEE. This CDR3 is 15 amino acids long. V lost 0 bases and J lost 4; bases outside the gene matches: 6. CDR3 coding DNA: TGTGCCAGCAGCGTAGTGGCCTCAGGGGGCACTGAAGCTTTCTTT. It yields the protein CASSVVASGGTEAFF.

The genes are TRBV7-6 and TRBJ2-7; TRBD1 aligns across 12 bases. With V trimmed by 5 bases and J by 3 bases, 14 bases remained unmatched. The germline gives CDR1 SGHVS, CDR2 FNYEAQ. The CDR3 has 18 amino acids. The CDR3 protein is CASSLGTGGDGYIYEQYF. As DNA, the CDR3 is TGTGCCAGCAGCCTGGGGACAGGGGGCGATGGCTATATCTACGAGCAGTACTTC.

The genes are TRBV18 and TRBJ1-1; D is uncertain. The germline CDR1 and CDR2 sequences are KGHSH and LQKENI. V shed 3 bases and J shed 1 base, with 15 bases lying between them. This CDR3 is 16 amino acids long. CDR3: CASSPDQIQANTEAFF. The CDR3 bases are TGTGCCAGCTCACCCGACCAAATTCAGGCGAACACTGAAGCTTTCTTT.

The chain recombines TRBV5-6 with TRBJ2-2; 12 nucleotides agree with TRBD2. The CDR3 has 17 residues. With V trimmed by 0 bases and J by 7 bases, 7 bases remained unmatched. From germline, CDR1 is SGHDT and CDR2 YYEEEE. CDR3 residues: CASSLEGLAGRIGELFF. CDR3 coding DNA: TGTGCCAGCAGCTTGGAAGGACTAGCGGGACGGATCGGGGAGCTGTTTTTT.

J is TRBJ1-2 and V is TRBV4-1; no clear D. The length of the CDR3 is 13 residues. CDR1 MGHRA and CDR2 YSYEKL come from the germline V gene. Trimming removed 1 base at V and 2 bases at J, with 5 bases between. CDR3 amino acids: CASSQAPNYGYTF. The CDR3 DNA follows: TGCGCCAGCAGCCAAGCTCCGAACTATGGCTACACCTTC.

The rearrangement uses TRBV6-5 and TRBJ1-1; 7 bases map to TRBD1. Germline V gene data show CDR1 as MNHEY and CDR2 as SVGAGI. The J segment lost 3 bases and the V segment lost 0 bases, leaving 1 base of the junction unmatched. The CDR3 is 14 amino acids. For the CDR3, the DNA is TGTGCCAGCAGTTACTCGGGGACAGACACTGAAGCTTTCTTT. Encoded protein: CASSYSGTDTEAFF.